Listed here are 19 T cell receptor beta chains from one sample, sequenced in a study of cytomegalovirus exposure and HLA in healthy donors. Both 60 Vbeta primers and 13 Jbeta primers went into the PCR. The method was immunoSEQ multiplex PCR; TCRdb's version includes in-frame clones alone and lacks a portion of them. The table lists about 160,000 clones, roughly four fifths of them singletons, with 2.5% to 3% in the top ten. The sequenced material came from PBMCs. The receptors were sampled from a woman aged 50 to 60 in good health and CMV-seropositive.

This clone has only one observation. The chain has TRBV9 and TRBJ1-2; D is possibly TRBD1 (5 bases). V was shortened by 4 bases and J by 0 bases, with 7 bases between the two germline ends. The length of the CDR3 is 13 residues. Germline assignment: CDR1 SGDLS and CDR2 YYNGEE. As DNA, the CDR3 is TGTGCCAGCAGCTTGACAGCTAACTATGGCTACACCTTC. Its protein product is CASSLTANYGYTF.

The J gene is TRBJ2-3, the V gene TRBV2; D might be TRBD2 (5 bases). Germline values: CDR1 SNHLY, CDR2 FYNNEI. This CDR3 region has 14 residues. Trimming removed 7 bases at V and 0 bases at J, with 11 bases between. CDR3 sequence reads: CASTFSESTDTQYF. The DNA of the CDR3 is TGTGCCAGCACCTTTAGCGAAAGCACAGATACGCAGTATTTT.

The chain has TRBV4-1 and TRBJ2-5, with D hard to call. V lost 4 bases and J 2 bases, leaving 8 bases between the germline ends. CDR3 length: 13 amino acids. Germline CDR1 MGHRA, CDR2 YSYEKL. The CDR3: CASSLNSQETQYF. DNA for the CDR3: TGCGCCAGCAGCCTTAACTCACAAGAGACCCAGTACTTC.

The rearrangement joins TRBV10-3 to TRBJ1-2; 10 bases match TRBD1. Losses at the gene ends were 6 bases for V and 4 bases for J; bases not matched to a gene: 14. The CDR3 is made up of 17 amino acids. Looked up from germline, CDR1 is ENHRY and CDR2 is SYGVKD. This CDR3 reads CAIRGQGSSSLSYGYTF. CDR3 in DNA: TGTGCCATCAGGGGACAGGGGTCTTCCTCCCTCTCCTATGGCTACACCTTC.

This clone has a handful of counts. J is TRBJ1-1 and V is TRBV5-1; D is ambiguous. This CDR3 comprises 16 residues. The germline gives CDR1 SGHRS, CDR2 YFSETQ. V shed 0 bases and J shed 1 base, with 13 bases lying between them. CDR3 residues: CASSLEIGQKNTEAFF. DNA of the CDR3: TGCGCCAGCAGCTTGGAGATTGGGCAGAAGAACACTGAAGCTTTCTTT. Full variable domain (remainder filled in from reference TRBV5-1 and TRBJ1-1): KAGVTQTPRYLIKTRGQQVTLSCSPISGHRSVSWYQQTPGQGLQFLFEYFSETQRNKGNFPGRFSGRQFSNSRSEMNVSTLELGDSALYLCASSLEIGQKNTEAFFGQGTRLTVV.

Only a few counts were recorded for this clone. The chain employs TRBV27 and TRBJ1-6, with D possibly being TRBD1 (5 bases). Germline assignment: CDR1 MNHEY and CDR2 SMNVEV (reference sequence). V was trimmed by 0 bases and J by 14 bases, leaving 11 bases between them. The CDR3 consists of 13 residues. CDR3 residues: CASSLSYRQALHF. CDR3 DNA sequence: TGTGCCAGCAGTTTATCGTACAGGCAGGCCCTCCACTTT.

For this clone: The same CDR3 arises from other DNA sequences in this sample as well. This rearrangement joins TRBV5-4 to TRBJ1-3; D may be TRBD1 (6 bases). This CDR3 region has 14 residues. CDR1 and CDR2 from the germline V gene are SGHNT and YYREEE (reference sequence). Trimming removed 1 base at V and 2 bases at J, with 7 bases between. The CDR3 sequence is CASSLQGTGNTIYF. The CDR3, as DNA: TGTGCCAGCAGCTTGCAGGGGACTGGAAACACCATATATTTT.

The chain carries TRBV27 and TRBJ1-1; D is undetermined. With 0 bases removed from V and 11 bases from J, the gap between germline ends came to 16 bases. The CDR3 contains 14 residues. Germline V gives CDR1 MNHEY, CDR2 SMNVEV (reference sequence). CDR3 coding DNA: TGTGCCAGCAGTTTATCCTATGTAGCCGGCATGGCTTTCTTT. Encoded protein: CASSLSYVAGMAFF.

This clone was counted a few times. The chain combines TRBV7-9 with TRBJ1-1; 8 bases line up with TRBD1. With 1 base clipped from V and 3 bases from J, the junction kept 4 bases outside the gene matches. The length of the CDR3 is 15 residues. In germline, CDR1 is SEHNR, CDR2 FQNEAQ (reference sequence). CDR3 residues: CASSLGQGRDTEAFF. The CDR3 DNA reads TGTGCCAGCAGCTTAGGACAGGGGAGGGACACTGAAGCTTTCTTT.

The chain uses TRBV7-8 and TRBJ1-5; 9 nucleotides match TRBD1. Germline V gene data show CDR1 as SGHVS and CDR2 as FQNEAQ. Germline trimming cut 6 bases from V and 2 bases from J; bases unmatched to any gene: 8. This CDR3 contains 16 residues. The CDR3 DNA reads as TGTGCCAGCAGACTCACAGGGGGCGCCGGCAATCAGCCCCAGCATTTT. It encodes CASRLTGGAGNQPQHF.

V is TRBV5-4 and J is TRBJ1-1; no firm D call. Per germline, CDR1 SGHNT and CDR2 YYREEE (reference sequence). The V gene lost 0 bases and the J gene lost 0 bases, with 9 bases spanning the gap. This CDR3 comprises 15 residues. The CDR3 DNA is TGTGCCAGCAGCTTGGCCGCAGTTATGAACACTGAAGCTTTCTTT. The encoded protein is CASSLAAVMNTEAFF.

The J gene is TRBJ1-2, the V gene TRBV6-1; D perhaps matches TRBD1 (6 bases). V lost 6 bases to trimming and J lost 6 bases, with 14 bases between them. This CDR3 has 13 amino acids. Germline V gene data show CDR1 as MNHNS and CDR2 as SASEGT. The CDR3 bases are TGTGCCAGCAGACTAACAGGGATTGATGGCTACACCTTC. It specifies CASRLTGIDGYTF.

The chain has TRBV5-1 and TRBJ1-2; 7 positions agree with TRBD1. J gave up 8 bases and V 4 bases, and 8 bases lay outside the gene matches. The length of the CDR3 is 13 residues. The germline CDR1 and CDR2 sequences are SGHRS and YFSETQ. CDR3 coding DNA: TGCGCCAGCAGCCTGACACAGGGGATAGGCTACACCTTC. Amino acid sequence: CASSLTQGIGYTF.

CDR3 DNA sequence: TGTGCCAGCTCACCGACAGTAGATCAGCCCCAGCATTTT. Translating gives CASSPTVDQPQHF. This chain connects TRBV18 to TRBJ1-5, with D possibly being TRBD1 (5 bases). CDR3 length: 13 residues. The V gene lost 3 bases and the J gene lost 5 bases, with 8 bases spanning the gap. CDR1 and CDR2 from the germline V gene are KGHSH and LQKENI.

The CDR3 coding sequence is TGTGCCAGTCAGGGACTAGCGGGGGGGCCCGGGGAGCTGTTTTTT. It encodes CASQGLAGGPGELFF. V gene TRBV2 combines with J gene TRBJ2-2, with 16 bases matching TRBD2. The CDR3 extends over 15 amino acids. Germline V gene sequence: CDR1 SNHLY, CDR2 FYNNEI. V shed 9 bases and J 6 bases; nucleotides not matched to a gene: 4.

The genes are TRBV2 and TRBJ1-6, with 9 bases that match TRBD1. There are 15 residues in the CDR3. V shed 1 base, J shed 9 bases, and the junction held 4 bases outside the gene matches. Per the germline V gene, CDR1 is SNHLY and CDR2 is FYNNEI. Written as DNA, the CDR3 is TGTGCCAGCAGTGAAGGGGGACAGGGATCTTCACCCCTCCACTTT. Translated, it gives CASSEGGQGSSPLHF. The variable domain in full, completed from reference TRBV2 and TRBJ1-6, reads EPEVTQTPSHQVTQMGQEVILRCVPISNHLYFYWYRQILGQKVEFLVSFYNNEISEKSEIFDDQFSVERPDGSNFTLKIRSTKLEDSAMYFCASSEGGQGSSPLHFGNGTRLTVT.

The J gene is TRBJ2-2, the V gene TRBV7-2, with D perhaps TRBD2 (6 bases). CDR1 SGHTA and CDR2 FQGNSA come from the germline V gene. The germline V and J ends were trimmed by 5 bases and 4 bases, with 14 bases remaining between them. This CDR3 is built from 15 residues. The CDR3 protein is CASSPERAATGELFF. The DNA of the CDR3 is TGTGCCAGCAGCCCTGAGCGGGCCGCCACCGGGGAGCTGTTTTTT.

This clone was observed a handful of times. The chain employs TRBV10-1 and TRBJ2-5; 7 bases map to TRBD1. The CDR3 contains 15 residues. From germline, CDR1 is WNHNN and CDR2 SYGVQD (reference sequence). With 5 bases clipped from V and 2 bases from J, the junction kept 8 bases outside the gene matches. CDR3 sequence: CASSPHRDRQETQYF. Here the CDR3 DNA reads TGCGCCAGCAGTCCGCACCGGGACAGACAAGAGACCCAGTACTTC.

CDR3 sequence reads: CASSSGQGTNNEQFF. CDR3 bases: TGTGCCAGCAGTAGTGGACAGGGGACGAACAATGAGCAGTTCTTC. The V call is TRBV6-5, the J call TRBJ2-1, with TRBD1 matching 9 bases. CDR3 size: 15 residues. Germline V gene data show CDR1 as MNHEY and CDR2 as SVGAGI. The V segment lost 5 bases and the J segment 5 bases; nucleotides outside the gene matches: 7.